Listed here are 24 T cell receptor beta chains from one sample, sequenced in a study of cytomegalovirus exposure and HLA in healthy donors. Profiling relied on immunoSEQ multiplex PCR, and the TCRdb table lists in-frame clones only, not all of them. The table has about 47,000 clones, more than 85% seen once. The sequenced sample was PBMCs. Every receptor here comes from a man between 18 and 35 years old in good health and CMV-seronegative.

The CDR3 reads CASNPGLAGGSEQFF. For the CDR3, the DNA is TGTGCCAGCAACCCTGGACTAGCGGGAGGAAGTGAGCAGTTCTTC. The chain is built from TRBV5-8 and TRBJ2-1; 14 positions match TRBD2. The CDR3 is 15 residues long. Germline-derived CDR1 and CDR2 are SGHTS and YDEGEE. Trimming took 6 bases from V and 9 from J; bases not matched to a gene: 8.

This chain joins TRBV18 and TRBJ1-4, with TRBD1 matching over 8 bases. The CDR3 spans 16 residues. J gave up 8 bases and V 0 bases, and 8 bases lay outside the gene matches. CDR1 KGHSH and CDR2 LQKENI come from the germline V gene. The CDR3 protein is CASSPPHLRQGEKLFF. Here the CDR3 DNA reads TGTGCCAGCTCACCACCCCACCTTAGACAGGGGGAAAAACTGTTTTTT.

This chain connects TRBV2 to TRBJ2-7, with a possible D match to TRBD1 (6 bases). CDR1 and CDR2 from the germline V gene are SNHLY and FYNNEI. Between the trimmed V and J ends, which lost 6 bases and 2 bases, there was a span of 11 bases. This CDR3 contains 13 residues. CDR3 nucleotides: TGTGCCAGCAGGGGGGACATACCCTACGAGCAGTACTTC. It translates to CASRGDIPYEQYF.

This chain connects TRBV25-1 to TRBJ1-3, with 8 bases that match TRBD1. Germline CDR1 and CDR2: MGHDK and SYGVNS. The junction had 3 bases not matched to a gene; V was cut back by 3 bases and J by 2 bases. The CDR3 is 15 amino acids. As DNA, the CDR3 is TGTGCCAGCAGTGACTCAGGGGGCACTGGAAACACCATATATTTT. Protein: CASSDSGGTGNTIYF.

The rearrangement uses TRBV7-2 and TRBJ2-3, with 8 nucleotides matching TRBD1. The CDR3 is 14 residues long. From germline, CDR1 is SGHTA and CDR2 FQGNSA. V shed 5 bases and J 2 bases; nucleotides not matched to a gene: 3. The CDR3 DNA sequence: TGTGCCAGCAGCATGCAGGGGGCCACAGATACGCAGTATTTT. Translating it yields CASSMQGATDTQYF.

CDR3 in DNA: TGTGCCAGCAGCTTGTGGGGGAGCGGGAAAGATACGCAGTATTTT. Translated: CASSLWGSGKDTQYF. The J gene is TRBJ2-3, the V gene TRBV5-4, with 7 positions matching TRBD2. Germline CDR1 and CDR2: SGHNT and YYREEE (reference sequence). V shed 1 base and J 5 bases; nucleotides not matched to a gene: 7. The CDR3 covers 15 residues. Drawing the rest from reference TRBV5-4 and TRBJ2-3, the complete variable domain is ETGVTQSPTHLIKTRGQQVTLRCSSQSGHNTVSWYQQALGQGPQFIFQYYREEENGRGNFPPRFSGLQFPNYSSELNVNALELDDSALYLCASSLWGSGKDTQYFGPGTRLTVL.

This clone is classed as medium-sized. The chain joins TRBV19 to TRBJ2-7, with 7 bases identical to TRBD1. Trimming took 3 bases from V and 5 from J; bases not matched to a gene: 10. The CDR3 sequence is 15 residues long. Looked up from germline, CDR1 is LNHDA and CDR2 is SQIVND (reference sequence). Here the CDR3 reads CASSMNPGQYHEQYF. The DNA for the CDR3 is TGTGCCAGTAGTATGAATCCGGGACAGTACCACGAGCAGTACTTC.

V is TRBV10-3 and J is TRBJ1-1, with 8 bases identical to TRBD1. This CDR3 contains 14 residues. V lost 8 bases, J lost 0 bases, and 5 bases stayed unmatched. The germline V gene encodes CDR1 ENHRY and CDR2 SYGVKD. Here the CDR3 reads CAIGDRLMNTEAFF. The CDR3 DNA follows: TGTGCCATCGGGGACAGGCTAATGAACACTGAAGCTTTCTTT.

As to this clone: One junction end disagrees with the germline gene, perhaps due to a read error. This sequence joins TRBV5-6 and TRBJ2-3, with 9 bases fitting TRBD2. The germline V gene has CDR1 SGHDT and CDR2 YYEEEE. This CDR3 region has 14 residues. The CDR3 DNA is TGTGCCAGCAGCTTTAGCGGGAGCAAAGATACGCAGTATTTT. It encodes CASSFSGSKDTQYF.

CDR3 bases: TGTGCCAGCAGCCACAGGTCTGGGGGGTCCTACGAGCAGTACTTC. This translates into CASSHRSGGSYEQYF. The V gene is TRBV7-8, the J gene TRBJ2-7; tentatively, D is TRBD2 (6 bases). The CDR3 covers 15 residues. Germline V lookup: CDR1 SGHVS, CDR2 FQNEAQ. Between the trimmed V and J ends, which lost 5 bases and 1 base, there was a span of 15 bases. Using reference TRBV7-8 and TRBJ2-7 for the parts outside the CDR3, the full variable domain is GAGVSQSPRYKVAKRGQDVALRCDPISGHVSLFWYQQALGQGPEFLTYFQNEAQLDKSGLPSDRFFAERPEGSVSTLKIQRTQQEDSAVYLCASSHRSGGSYEQYFGPGTRLTVT.

The CDR3, as DNA: TGTGCCAGCAGCTCCGACAGGGGTAAGAATGAGCAGTTCTTC. Its translation: CASSSDRGKNEQFF. The chain carries TRBV7-2 and TRBJ2-1; TRBD1 agrees at 8 bases. The junction had 6 bases not matched to a gene; V was cut back by 4 bases and J by 7 bases. Germline CDR1 and CDR2: SGHTA and FQGNSA. The CDR3 contains 14 residues.

V gene TRBV19 combines with J gene TRBJ2-7; TRBD1 aligns across 9 bases. J lost 6 bases, V lost 3 bases, and 6 bases had no gene match. The germline V gene encodes CDR1 LNHDA and CDR2 SQIVND (reference sequence). CDR3 length equals 14 residues. The CDR3 loop reads CASSMGDREGEQYF. Here the CDR3 DNA reads TGTGCCAGTAGTATGGGGGACAGGGAAGGCGAGCAGTACTTC.

The chain employs TRBV27 and TRBJ2-7; 7 bases fit TRBD2. Unmatched junction bases numbered 9, after V lost 6 bases and J lost 4 bases. Germline-derived CDR1 and CDR2 are MNHEY and SMNVEV (reference sequence). This CDR3 contains 14 residues. The CDR3 loop reads CASSRREGPYEQYF. Written as DNA, the CDR3 is TGTGCCAGCAGCAGAAGGGAGGGCCCATACGAGCAGTACTTC.

This clone appeared a single time. The chain combines TRBV9 with TRBJ1-2; TRBD1 agrees at 9 bases. The V segment lost 1 base and the J segment 1 base; nucleotides outside the gene matches: 5. This CDR3 region has 16 residues. Germline values: CDR1 SGDLS, CDR2 YYNGEE. The CDR3 bases are TGTGCCAGCAGCGTAAACCGGGACAGGGATAACTATGGCTACACCTTC. Amino acid sequence: CASSVNRDRDNYGYTF.

This chain uses TRBV6-5 with TRBJ2-3; 7 nucleotides line up with TRBD2. The germline V gene encodes CDR1 MNHEY and CDR2 SVGAGI. CDR3 length: 13 amino acids. This CDR3 reads CAVGGRGTDTQYF. DNA of the CDR3: TGTGCGGTCGGAGGGAGGGGCACAGATACGCAGTATTTT.

V is TRBV18 and J is TRBJ2-2, with 14 bases fitting TRBD2. V lost 4 bases to trimming and J lost 5 bases; unmatched junction nucleotides: 3. The CDR3 totals 16 residues. Germline V gene sequence: CDR1 KGHSH, CDR2 LQKENI. CDR3 sequence: CASSQGLAGDTGELFF. DNA for the CDR3: TGTGCCAGCTCACAGGGACTAGCGGGAGATACCGGGGAGCTGTTTTTT.

The chain links TRBV29-1 to TRBJ2-1; possibly TRBD2 for D (6 bases). This CDR3 comprises 14 residues. In germline, CDR1 is SQVTM, CDR2 ANQGSEA. V was cut by 6 bases and J by 7 bases, with 19 bases left in between. The CDR3 sequence: CSVEGRATGNEQFF. For the CDR3, the DNA is TGCAGCGTGGAGGGGCGGGCCACGGGGAATGAGCAGTTCTTC.

The CDR3 DNA reads TGTGCCACAAGACCTAGCGGCTTGTTCGAGCAGTACTTC. This gives the protein CATRPSGLFEQYF. This chain uses TRBV5-4 with TRBJ2-7; 7 nucleotides line up with TRBD2. Germline CDR1 and CDR2: SGHNT and YYREEE (reference sequence). This CDR3 has 13 residues. Trimming removed 9 bases from V and 6 bases from J; junction bases left unmatched: 12.

V and J are TRBV18 and TRBJ2-1, with D perhaps matching TRBD2 (5 bases). Trimming stripped 6 bases from V and 2 bases from J, with 11 bases between. This CDR3 has 14 residues. Germline V gene lookup returns CDR1 KGHSH and CDR2 LQKENI. The CDR3 DNA sequence: TGTGCCAGCTCGAAAGAGGGTCCCTACAATGAGCAGTTCTTC. Its protein is CASSKEGPYNEQFF.

The J gene is TRBJ2-7, the V gene TRBV4-1; 11 positions match TRBD2. The CDR3 contains 15 residues. The germline CDR1 and CDR2 sequences are MGHRA and YSYEKL. V shed 1 base, J shed 3 bases, and the junction held 2 bases outside the gene matches. CDR3 protein: CASSQGLAGLYEQYF. The CDR3 DNA sequence: TGCGCCAGCAGCCAAGGACTAGCGGGACTCTACGAGCAGTACTTC.

The chain has TRBV27 and TRBJ2-7; D is perhaps TRBD2 (5 bases). Trimming cost V 2 bases and J 1 base, with 9 bases left between them. Germline assignment: CDR1 MNHEY and CDR2 SMNVEV (reference sequence). The CDR3 totals 14 residues. The DNA of the CDR3 is TGTGCCAGCAGTTTAGGGCAGCGGTCCTACGAGCAGTACTTC. Amino acid sequence: CASSLGQRSYEQYF.

This chain connects TRBV9 to TRBJ2-1; 7 nucleotides align to TRBD1. After removal of 4 bases from V and 6 bases from J, the junction contained 7 bases not matched to a gene. This CDR3 spans 14 amino acids. Germline CDR1 is SGDLS and CDR2 is YYNGEE. The CDR3 bases are TGTGCCAGCAGCTTCTGGGACAGAGGCAATGAGCAGTTCTTC. This encodes CASSFWDRGNEQFF.

The chain couples TRBV11-3 to TRBJ2-1, with TRBD2 identical over 7 bases. V dropped 1 base and J dropped 7; count of bases not matched to a gene: 7. The CDR3 covers 15 residues. CDR1 SGHNT and CDR2 YENEEA come from the germline V gene. CDR3 region: CASSLAGGSGNEQFF. DNA for the CDR3: TGTGCCAGCAGCTTAGCGGGCGGGAGTGGGAATGAGCAGTTCTTC.

The genes are TRBV6-9 and TRBJ1-2, with D possibly being TRBD1 (5 bases). Germline CDR1 and CDR2: MNHGY and SVAAGI. This CDR3 spans 13 amino acids. Trimming shortened V by 5 bases and J by 4 bases, and 11 bases separated the two germline ends. The CDR3 loop reads CASSTGHLYGYTF. The CDR3 DNA sequence: TGTGCCAGCAGTACCGGACACCTCTATGGCTACACCTTC.